Shown below are 27 T cell receptor beta chains from a single sample sequenced in a study of preoperative IRX-2 immunotherapy in early breast cancer. Stated treatment: preoperative locoregional IRX-2 cytokine immunotherapy. Clones were read by immunoSEQ multiplex PCR, and TCRdb kept only the in-frame ones, dropping some. The table has about 34,000 clones, more than 90% seen once. Sample collection was performed from a patient treated with IRX-2 immunotherapy. Source of these receptors: a human donor with breast cancer.

This chain joins TRBV10-3 and TRBJ2-5, with TRBD1 matching over 9 bases. Gene TRBJ2-7 matches the end of the DNA better, so the J call may be wrong. The V gene's germline CDR1 is ENHRY and CDR2 SYGVKD. The CDR3 totals 13 residues. CDR3 in amino acids: CAISGWTGDEQYF. DNA for the CDR3: TGTGCCATCAGTGGTTGGACAGGGGACGAGCAGTACTTC.

This clone appeared a single time. This chain links TRBV7-3 with TRBJ2-2, with D uncertain. Trimming pared 3 bases from V and 4 bases from J, leaving 9 bases between. CDR3 size: 14 residues. CDR1 and CDR2 from the germline V gene are SGHTA and FQGTGA. The CDR3 loop reads CASSLTVPTGELFF. Here the CDR3 DNA reads TGTGCCAGCAGCTTGACGGTTCCCACCGGGGAGCTGTTTTTT.

This chain links TRBV7-8 with TRBJ1-6, with 7 bases identical to TRBD1. The trim removed 5 bases at V and 7 bases at J, leaving 14 bases unmatched. The CDR3 spans 17 residues. Germline V gene data show CDR1 as SGHVS and CDR2 as FQNEAQ. CDR3 residues: CASSPADRPWGNSPLHF. CDR3 DNA sequence: TGTGCCAGCAGCCCAGCGGACAGGCCCTGGGGAAATTCACCCCTCCACTTT.

V and J are TRBV7-3 and TRBJ2-7, with D possibly being TRBD2 (5 bases). The CDR3 length is 15 residues. V lost 1 base and J 0 bases, leaving 10 bases between the germline ends. Germline assignment: CDR1 SGHTA and CDR2 FQGTGA. The CDR3 DNA follows: TGTGCCAGCAGCTTAAAGGCGGGCCTCTCCTACGAGCAGTACTTC. This encodes CASSLKAGLSYEQYF.

The CDR3 bases are TGTGCCAGCAGCTCGACAGGGGGGAATCAGCCCCAGCATTTT. It encodes CASSSTGGNQPQHF. The chain recombines TRBV11-2 with TRBJ1-5; 9 bases line up with TRBD1. Germline V CDR1 and CDR2: SGHAT, FQNNGV. J lost 4 bases, V lost 4 bases, and 2 bases had no gene match. CDR3 length equals 14 residues.

The V call is TRBV2, the J call TRBJ2-7; the D gene is possibly TRBD2 (5 bases). Between the trimmed V and J ends, which lost 7 bases and 3 bases, there was a span of 19 bases. Looked up from germline, CDR1 is SNHLY and CDR2 is FYNNEI. The CDR3 runs to 15 residues. CDR3 bases: TGTGCCAGCACCTTGGGAGTTAGTGGAGGCTACGAGCAGTACTTC. It specifies CASTLGVSGGYEQYF.

Turning to this clone: Other DNA sequences in this sample translate to the same CDR3. This chain links TRBV14 with TRBJ1-1; 9 bases fit TRBD1. Germline V CDR1 and CDR2: SGHDN, FVKESK. V dropped 2 bases and J dropped 5; count of bases not matched to a gene: 6. The CDR3 covers 15 residues. The CDR3 loop is CASSQFRTGATEAFF. The CDR3 coding sequence is TGTGCCAGCAGCCAATTCAGGACAGGGGCGACTGAAGCTTTCTTT.

This chain uses TRBV14 with TRBJ1-1, with D possibly being TRBD1 (5 bases). This CDR3 contains 14 residues. Germline assignment: CDR1 SGHDN and CDR2 FVKESK. Deletions cut 3 bases from V and 4 bases from J, with 12 bases between. The CDR3 spells CASSHRVVGTEAFF. The CDR3 nucleotides are TGTGCCAGCAGCCACAGGGTCGTAGGCACTGAAGCTTTCTTT.

The chain recombines TRBV5-1 with TRBJ1-2; no firm D call. The CDR3 is made up of 15 amino acids. Germline loops: CDR1 SGHRS, CDR2 YFSETQ. V was trimmed by 0 bases and J by 8 bases, leaving 17 bases between them. CDR3 loop: CASSLEAAPDRGYTF. The CDR3 DNA is TGCGCCAGCAGCTTGGAGGCAGCGCCAGACCGAGGCTACACCTTC.

This chain joins TRBV15 and TRBJ2-2, with 8 bases that match TRBD2. The CDR3 has 17 amino acids. V was clipped by 5 bases and J by 7 bases; unmatched bases: 15. Germline V lookup: CDR1 LNHNV, CDR2 YYDKDF (reference sequence). Written as DNA, the CDR3 is TGTGCCACCAGCCCTCCTCTAGCGGGTAATTGGAACGGGGAGCTGTTTTTT. This encodes CATSPPLAGNWNGELFF.

V usage is TRBV6-5 and J usage is TRBJ2-5; 8 positions agree with TRBD2. There are 14 residues in the CDR3. J was trimmed by 2 bases and V by 2 bases; bases with no gene match: 1. Per the germline V gene, CDR1 is MNHEY and CDR2 is SVGAGI. CDR3 DNA sequence: TGTGCCAGCAGTTACCAGCGGGGGCAAGAGACCCAGTACTTC. Encoded protein: CASSYQRGQETQYF.

About this clone: Germline is not matched at one junction end, which may reflect a read error. This rearrangement joins TRBV30 to TRBJ2-2, with 8 positions matching TRBD1. This CDR3 is 15 amino acids long. CDR1 and CDR2 from the germline V gene are GTSNPN and SVGIG (reference sequence). Here the CDR3 DNA reads TGTGCCTGGAGTGTGCAGGGGGCCCACACCGGGGAGCTGCTTTTT. It is translated as CAWSVQGAHTGELLF.

The V call is TRBV6-5, the J call TRBJ1-1; weak D call: TRBD1 (5 bases). CDR3 size: 15 residues. Trimming left V 0 bases short and J 2 bases short, with 10 bases between. Germline CDR1 and CDR2: MNHEY and SVGAGI. The CDR3 reads CASSYSFQGNTEAFF. The CDR3 DNA reads TGTGCCAGCAGTTACTCGTTCCAGGGAAACACTGAAGCTTTCTTT.

The rearrangement uses TRBV11-3 and TRBJ2-3; TRBD2 is a possible D gene (6 bases). Germline CDR1 and CDR2: SGHNT and YENEEA. The CDR3 loop spans 14 amino acids. Trimming left V 5 bases short and J 2 bases short, with 11 bases between. Here the CDR3 reads CASSQGLHTDTQYF. DNA of the CDR3: TGTGCCAGCAGCCAGGGACTTCACACAGATACGCAGTATTTT.

V usage is TRBV7-2 and J usage is TRBJ2-1; D possibly corresponds to TRBD2 (6 bases). The V end lost 5 bases, the J end lost 8 bases, and 16 bases lay between the germline ends. Germline CDR1 SGHTA, CDR2 FQGNSA. The CDR3 loop spans 14 amino acids. This CDR3 reads CASSRFMRGDEQFF. The CDR3 nucleotides read TGTGCCAGCAGCCGTTTTATGCGGGGCGATGAGCAGTTCTTC.

V usage is TRBV2 and J usage is TRBJ1-2; 7 bases map to TRBD1. V lost 6 bases, J lost 4 bases, and 5 bases stayed unmatched. This CDR3 comprises 13 residues. Germline assignment: CDR1 SNHLY and CDR2 FYNNEI. Here the CDR3 DNA reads TGTGCCAGCAGACCGGGACAGACCTATGGCTACACCTTC. This sequence encodes CASRPGQTYGYTF.

This clone was detected once. The chain couples TRBV11-2 to TRBJ1-3; tentatively, D is TRBD1 (6 bases). Germline values: CDR1 SGHAT, CDR2 FQNNGV. The V end was cut by 1 base, the J end by 0 bases, with 10 bases between. The CDR3 has 16 amino acids. The chain's CDR3 is CASSLGVGGSGNTIYF. DNA for the CDR3: TGTGCCAGCAGCTTAGGGGTAGGGGGCTCTGGAAACACCATATATTTT. The entire variable domain, with the rest obtained from reference TRBV11-2 and TRBJ1-3, is as follows: EAGVAQSPRYKIIEKRQSVAFWCNPISGHATLYWYQQILGQGPKLLIQFQNNGVVDDSQLPKDRFSAERLKGVDSTLKIQPAKLEDSAVYLCASSLGVGGSGNTIYFGEGSWLTVV.

This clone was observed a single time. The chain recombines TRBV23-1 with TRBJ2-7, with TRBD2 identical over 10 bases. TRBV23-1 is assigned to the ORF class and has an uncertain function. This CDR3 comprises 18 residues. The J segment lost 3 bases and the V segment lost 4 bases, leaving 15 bases of the junction unmatched. This CDR3 reads CASSLLWLAGDNFYEQYF. The CDR3 DNA reads TGCGCCAGCAGTCTGTTATGGCTAGCGGGAGACAATTTCTACGAGCAGTACTTC.

V is TRBV5-1 and J is TRBJ1-2; no firm D call. Trimming stripped 0 bases from V and 2 bases from J, with 8 bases between. The CDR3 has 14 amino acids. Germline-derived CDR1 and CDR2 are SGHRS and YFSETQ. DNA of the CDR3: TGCGCCAGCAGCTTGGCGGGCGGAAACTATGGCTACACCTTC. Protein: CASSLAGGNYGYTF.

The gene calls are TRBV12-5 and TRBJ2-1; 8 positions agree with TRBD2. V trimming: 5 bases; J trimming: 6 bases; junction bases outside the gene matches: 9. Germline assignment: CDR1 LGHNT and CDR2 FRNRAP. This CDR3 has 15 amino acids. The CDR3: CASGEGTRESNEQFF. CDR3 bases: TGTGCTAGTGGTGAGGGGACTAGGGAGTCCAATGAGCAGTTCTTC.

The chain couples TRBV6-6 to TRBJ2-2; D unclear. Trimming left V 8 bases short and J 1 base short, with 5 bases between. CDR1 and CDR2 from the germline V gene are MNHNY and SVGAGI (reference sequence). This CDR3 has 12 amino acids. DNA of the CDR3: TGTGCCAGCGCCCGGAACACCGGGGAGCTGTTTTTT. Amino acid sequence: CASARNTGELFF.

The chain joins TRBV29-1 to TRBJ2-5; D may be TRBD1 or TRBD2 (5 bases each). Between the trimmed V and J ends, which lost 7 bases and 5 bases, there was a span of 14 bases. The length of the CDR3 is 12 residues. Germline V lookup: CDR1 SQVTM, CDR2 ANQGSEA. The CDR3 protein is CSGHQGDETQYF. Written as DNA, the CDR3 is TGCAGCGGCCATCAGGGAGACGAGACCCAGTACTTC.

CDR3 coding DNA: TGTGCCAGCTCACCACCGAATGGGGGGTCCACAGATACGCAGTATTTT. The encoded protein is CASSPPNGGSTDTQYF. The rearrangement links TRBV18 to TRBJ2-3; D possibly corresponds to TRBD2 (6 bases). Germline assignment: CDR1 KGHSH and CDR2 LQKENI. The CDR3 loop spans 16 amino acids. V lost 0 bases and J 2 bases, leaving 12 bases between the germline ends. The full variable domain, rest sourced from reference TRBV18 and TRBJ2-3, is NAGVMQNPRHLVRRRGQEARLRCSPMKGHSHVYWYRQLPEEGLKFMVYLQKENIIDESGMPKERFSAEFPKEGPSILRIQQVVRGDSAAYFCASSPPNGGSTDTQYFGPGTRLTVL.

The chain joins TRBV21-1 to TRBJ2-2; TRBD1, as called in the table, went unchecked against the DNA. TRBV21-1 constitutes a pseudogene. CDR3 length equals 17 residues. The CDR3 DNA reads TGTGCCAGCAGCAAACAATACAGGAGAGCGAACACCGGGGAGCTGTTTTTT. Translation: CASSKQYRRANTGELFF.

The chain uses TRBV2 and TRBJ2-1; 9 positions match TRBD1. CDR3 length: 15 residues. J gave up 0 bases and V 5 bases, and 2 bases lay outside the gene matches. Germline V gives CDR1 SNHLY, CDR2 FYNNEI. CDR3 residues: CASSPQGASYNEQFF. CDR3 DNA sequence: TGTGCCAGCAGTCCACAGGGGGCCTCCTACAATGAGCAGTTCTTC. Looking up the rest from reference TRBV2 and TRBJ2-1 gives the full variable domain: EPEVTQTPSHQVTQMGQEVILRCVPISNHLYFYWYRQILGQKVEFLVSFYNNEISEKSEIFDDQFSVERPDGSNFTLKIRSTKLEDSAMYFCASSPQGASYNEQFFGPGTRLTVL.

This chain uses TRBV21-1 with TRBJ2-3; TRBD2 was called by the table and not checked on the DNA. TRBV21-1 is described as a pseudogene. There are 13 residues in the CDR3. DNA of the CDR3: TGTGCCAGCAGCAAAATGAGATTGGATACGCAGTATTTT. Translation gives CASSKMRLDTQYF.

The chain is built from TRBV2 and TRBJ1-4; tentative D call: TRBD1 (6 bases). Looked up from germline, CDR1 is SNHLY and CDR2 is FYNNEI. Trimming shortened V by 6 bases and J by 11 bases, and 16 bases separated the two germline ends. CDR3 length: 13 amino acids. This CDR3 reads CASSSQGLEKLFF. The CDR3 nucleotides are TGTGCCAGCAGCTCACAGGGATTGGAGAAACTGTTTTTT. The variable domain in full, completed from reference TRBV2 and TRBJ1-4, reads EPEVTQTPSHQVTQMGQEVILRCVPISNHLYFYWYRQILGQKVEFLVSFYNNEISEKSEIFDDQFSVERPDGSNFTLKIRSTKLEDSAMYFCASSSQGLEKLFFGSGTQLSVL.